This TCR beta chain was recorded in a study of human T cells and chemical hapten exposure. TCRdb re-called the RACE reads through MiXCR, storing one row per CDR3 protein. The data hold roughly 250,000 distinct CDR3 sequences, with over 8% observed a single time. Described time point: pre-sensitization, week 0. Sample treatment: therapeutic diphenylcyclopropenone sensitization with weekly scalp DPC. The drawing of blood occurred before each patch test was applied. The CDR3 consists of 14 residues. With 7 bases clipped from V and 6 bases from J, the junction kept 6 bases outside the gene matches. Germline CDR1 and CDR2: MDHEN and SYDVKM.

The sample here was whole blood, taken in connection with sensitization to the hapten diphenylcyclopropenone (DPC). The genes are TRBV28 and TRBJ2-3; 11 bases are a match to TRBD1. The sequence was collected from a woman in her thirties or forties with alopecia areata. Some clones in this sample may be carry-over from other donors' samples. CDR3 protein: CASTGQGAADTQYF. CDR3 sequence (DNA): TGTGCCAGCACAGGACAGGGGGCTGCGGATACGCAGTATTTT.